This TCR beta chain was retrieved from a study of identifying expanded T cells in peripheral blood (dated by TCRdb to the late 2010s). In the study overall: Four technical replicates, made by sequencing separate aliquots from the same pool of genomic DNA, were compared pairwise. On the study overall, not on this receptor specifically: The authors expected that biological variance in healthy repertoires might rise further over much longer intervals, such as months to years. Across all healthy donors, variance in clone template counts between two-week samples was found to increase significantly with total template count. Across all healthy-donor time intervals, the beta-binomial model significantly cut both the number of clones called differentially abundant and the false-positive rate. The binomial model flagged around 1.2 differentially abundant clones between technical replicates, compared with approximately 16 over two weeks and 19 to 20 over approximately four weeks.

TCRbeta CDR3 regions were profiled by bias-controlled multiplex PCR amplification of genomic DNA with the immunoSEQ Assay. Per the source publication's procedure: The absolute abundance of each unique TCRbeta CDR3 region was quantified after sequences were collapsed and filtered. Two models were used to test differential abundance: a binomial model (Fisher-equivalent) and a beta-binomial model that adds time-dependent variance fitted from healthy donors. Clones with fewer than 5 combined templates were removed, and differential abundance was called for clones with a Benjamini-Hochberg FDR below 0.01. The form v = (b*log(k)+a)^2 was used to model beta-binomial variance as a function of total template count across the two samples. Here the immuneACCESS table is served through TCRdb, limited to in-frame sequences with V and J called. Missing clones are a known gap in these copies; in checked studies unresolved V genes cover under half, and the rest lacks a known reason. Clone size and V and J calls were adopted from that table, with D and trimming inferred from the DNA. The sample records about 52,000 clones, approximately 86% of which are singletons. The ten largest clones capture 11% to 15% of the sample.

According to the germline V gene, CDR1 reads SGHVS and CDR2 reads FQNEAQ. Germline trimming: 5 bases from V, 9 bases from J; junction bases outside gene matches: 15. Measured from the cysteine to the phenylalanine, the CDR3 is 16 residues long. The DNA shown is the 48-base CDR3, in frame from base 1. No immune events, such as infections, were documented for the healthy donors during the collection period. Blood repertoires from healthy donors were used as a training cohort for calibrating time-dependent variance in a beta-binomial model of differential abundance of T-cell clones. The training cohort was composed of 10 or so healthy donors, 3 female and 7 male. The donors were between roughly 29 and 70 years old, with an average age of about 40 years. Whole blood from each healthy donor was obtained from a commercial supplier and was collected at three time points two to three weeks apart. For immunosequencing, genomic DNA was extracted from whole blood that had not been sorted.

In its sample, this clone was seen once. The clone's antigen remains unknown. There are no base qualities to consult, and no much larger clone falls within one base. The clonotype was recovered from a person aged 18-70 years in good health. Recombination joined TRBV7-8 with TRBJ1-4, with 7 middle bases fitting TRBD1. Sample: blood. DNA sequence: TGTGCCAGCAGCCATGAAGGACAGGTGCTGGCGAAAAAACTGTTTTTT. This is translated as CASSHEGQVLAKKLFF.